Here is one TCR beta chain with its context. What it binds is not known. The sample comes from a study of OX40 agonist ivuxolimab in advanced cancers. Study at large: Participants could have had prior anti-PD-1, anti-PD-L1 or anti-CTLA-4 therapy, and around 40% had some.

Study-wide findings and caveats: There were, on average, more expanded clones in CD8+ T cells than in CD4+.

V lost 0 bases, J lost 4 bases, and 12 bases lay in between. The CDR3 has 15 amino acids. Germline assignment: CDR1 SGDLS and CDR2 YYNGEE. Data came from immunoSEQ multiplex PCR; TCRdb stores just in-frame clones and leaves some out. The profile shows about 67,000 clones, approximately 87% of them singletons. The chain is built from TRBV9 and TRBJ2-3; D is possibly TRBD1 or TRBD2 (5 bases each). The specimen comprised CD4+ or CD8+ T cells sorted from blood, sampled in a trial of the OX40 agonist ivuxolimab. The receptor's source is an adult with an advanced solid tumor such as melanoma, head and neck, liver or kidney cancer. The CDR3 loop reads CASSVGQGAPDTQYF. DNA for the CDR3: TGTGCCAGCAGCGTAGGGCAGGGAGCCCCAGATACGCAGTATTTT.